This T cell receptor (beta chain) derives from a study of cytomegalovirus exposure and HLA in healthy donors. In its sample, this clone was seen once. What it binds is unknown. Points from the study as a whole: The majority of CMV-associated TCR beta chains were reported as apparently HLA-restricted in a later analysis. TCR beta sequences numbering roughly 16,000 were associated with HLA alleles at 0.05 false discovery rate in a later analysis. In a later analysis, DRB1 alleles had the most associated TCRs; HLA-C alleles the fewest.

Germline V gene lookup returns CDR1 ENHRY and CDR2 SYGVKD. The CDR3 sequence is 17 residues long. Trimming cost V 10 bases and J 3 bases, with 25 bases left between them. Primers for the PCR totalled 60 Vbeta and 13 Jbeta. The protocol was immunoSEQ multiplex PCR, while the TCRdb copy is restricted to in-frame clones and leaves out a portion. The sample has fewer than 200,000 clones, roughly 80% seen once; the top ten hold 3.7%. Sequenced sample: PBMCs. The chain has TRBV10-3 and TRBJ1-3; maybe TRBD1 (6 bases). The source is a man aged 25-40 years in good health and CMV-seropositive. The DNA for the CDR3 is TGTGCCACGCAGGGGACTGGCTCGGGGGGCCGTGGAAACACCATATATTTT. Translated, it gives CATQGTGSGGRGNTIYF.